The 13 T cell receptor beta chains in this list originate from one sample, sequenced in a study of shared clonotypes between healthy human individuals. Profiling relied on immunoSEQ multiplex PCR, and the TCRdb table lists in-frame clones only, not all of them. The sample records under 600,000 clones, roughly 97% being singletons. The sample was naive CD4+ T cells sorted from blood. Subset defined: CD45RA+ positively selected. These receptors were obtained from a woman aged 25 to 39 in good health.

The J gene is TRBJ2-3, the V gene TRBV19; D unresolved. The CDR3 sequence is 13 residues long. The V end lost 7 bases, the J end lost 4 bases, and 12 bases lay between the germline ends. CDR1 is LNHDA, CDR2 SQIVND, per germline (reference sequence). CDR3 coding DNA: TGTGCCAGTACCAGCGCCCAGGCAGATACGCAGTATTTT. As protein: CASTSAQADTQYF. The complete variable domain, with remaining parts taken from reference TRBV19 and TRBJ2-3, reads DGGITQSPKYLFRKEGQNVTLSCEQNLNHDAMYWYRQDPGQGLRLIYYSQIVNDFQKGDIAEGYSVSREKKESFPLTVTSAQKNPTAFYLCASTSAQADTQYFGPGTRLTVL.

This clone has a single count. This chain joins TRBV5-8 and TRBJ2-1, with D uncertain. Trimming left V 3 bases short and J 8 bases short, with 9 bases between. CDR1 is SGHTS and CDR2 is YDEGEE in the germline V gene. The CDR3 length is 12 residues. CDR3 amino acids: CASSSLTDEQFF. The CDR3 DNA sequence: TGTGCCAGCAGCTCCTTAACCGATGAGCAGTTCTTC.

The J gene is TRBJ2-5, the V gene TRBV4-1; 10 positions match TRBD1. J was trimmed by 5 bases and V by 1 base; bases with no gene match: 4. The CDR3 runs 15 residues. Germline assignment: CDR1 MGHRA and CDR2 YSYEKL. This CDR3 is CASSQVGQGGETQYF. CDR3 in DNA: TGCGCCAGCAGCCAAGTCGGACAGGGGGGGGAGACCCAGTACTTC.

This chain links TRBV18 with TRBJ1-1; D remains ambiguous. Germline values: CDR1 KGHSH, CDR2 LQKENI. V was trimmed by 2 bases and J by 0 bases, leaving 10 bases between them. CDR3 size: 15 residues. CDR3 in DNA: TGTGCCAGCTCACCAAGGGCTGACGTGAACACTGAAGCTTTCTTT. Amino acid sequence: CASSPRADVNTEAFF.

The chain joins TRBV5-1 to TRBJ1-3; the D gene is possibly TRBD1 (6 bases). The germline V gene encodes CDR1 SGHRS and CDR2 YFSETQ. Trimming removed 0 bases at V and 0 bases at J, with 10 bases between. This CDR3 contains 16 residues. CDR3 protein: CASSLATGLSGNTIYF. The CDR3 nucleotides read TGCGCCAGCAGCTTGGCGACAGGCCTCTCTGGAAACACCATATATTTT.

V usage is TRBV29-1 and J usage is TRBJ2-2; 7 nucleotides agree with TRBD1. Germline CDR1 SQVTM, CDR2 ANQGSEA. Germline trimming cut 5 bases from V and 4 bases from J; bases unmatched to any gene: 7. There are 14 residues in the CDR3. CDR3 sequence: CSVLDRAATGELFF. The CDR3 region has the DNA TGCAGCGTTCTCGACAGGGCGGCCACCGGGGAGCTGTTTTTT.

The V gene is TRBV5-4, the J gene TRBJ1-2, with D possibly TRBD1 on 6 matching bases. V lost 4 bases, J lost 6 bases, and 10 bases lay in between. This CDR3 is built from 12 residues. The germline CDR1 and CDR2 sequences are SGHNT and YYREEE (reference sequence). CDR3 loop: CASSAQGDGYTF. The CDR3 nucleotides are TGTGCCAGCAGCGCACAGGGAGATGGCTACACCTTC.

CDR3 coding DNA: TGTGCCAGCAGTGAAGGGGCGGACTACGAGCAGTACTTC. Translating gives CASSEGADYEQYF. This chain connects TRBV6-1 to TRBJ2-7; no reliable D call. CDR1 and CDR2 from the germline V gene are MNHNS and SASEGT. The V end lost 1 base, the J end lost 3 bases, and 7 bases lay between the germline ends. The CDR3 sequence is 13 residues long.

The rearrangement links TRBV19 to TRBJ1-2, with D unresolved. Germline CDR1 LNHDA, CDR2 SQIVND (reference sequence). Trimming took off 5 bases at V and 8 bases at J, with 15 bases between the two ends. CDR3 length equals 13 residues. DNA of the CDR3: TGTGCCAGTAGTCCCCTCCGGGCTGGGGGCTACACCTTC. Translated, it gives CASSPLRAGGYTF.

This rearrangement joins TRBV5-1 to TRBJ2-5, with 12 nucleotides matching TRBD2. Trimming cost V 1 base and J 5 bases; bases outside gene matches: 15. CDR1 and CDR2 (germline): SGHRS, YFSETQ. The CDR3 consists of 19 residues. The CDR3 DNA follows: TGCGCCAGCAGCTTGCGTCTAGCGGGAGGGCCTTTTACCTTGGAGACCCAGTACTTC. This encodes CASSLRLAGGPFTLETQYF.

This rearrangement joins TRBV29-1 to TRBJ1-1; D gene unclear. CDR3 length equals 13 residues. Trimming took off 6 bases at V and 0 bases at J, with 11 bases between the two ends. Per germline, CDR1 SQVTM and CDR2 ANQGSEA. The CDR3 protein is CSVGGKMNTEAFF. In nucleotides, the CDR3 is TGCAGCGTGGGAGGGAAGATGAACACTGAAGCTTTCTTT.

CDR3 DNA: TGTGCCAGCAGTTTTATCCGGGCTACCGATATGAACACTGAAGCTTTCTTT. Residues: CASSFIRATDMNTEAFF. The J gene is TRBJ1-1, the V gene TRBV28; D ambiguous. V lost 3 bases and J lost 0, with 17 bases in between. The germline gives CDR1 MDHEN, CDR2 SYDVKM. This CDR3 has 17 amino acids.

The V call is TRBV10-3, the J call TRBJ2-3; 7 bases fit TRBD1. The length of the CDR3 is 13 residues. Looked up from germline, CDR1 is ENHRY and CDR2 is SYGVKD. V dropped 4 bases and J dropped 5; count of bases not matched to a gene: 3. Written as DNA, the CDR3 is TGTGCCATCAGTGTAGGGGGCGGAGATACGCAGTATTTT. It is translated as CAISVGGGDTQYF.